Below are 20 T cell receptor beta chains sequenced from a single sample in a study of OX40 agonist ivuxolimab in advanced cancers. Using immunoSEQ multiplex PCR, the repertoire was profiled, and TCRdb retains in-frame clones only, with some absent. Of under 45,000 clones listed, under 85% were seen once; the top ten hold around 18%. The source material was CD4+ or CD8+ T cells sorted from blood, sampled in a trial of the OX40 agonist ivuxolimab. The receptors were sampled from an adult with an advanced solid tumor such as melanoma, head and neck, liver or kidney cancer.

The genes are TRBV11-2 and TRBJ1-6; 11 bases are a match to TRBD1. The germline V gene has CDR1 SGHAT and CDR2 FQNNGV. Losses at the gene ends were 5 bases for V and 10 bases for J; bases not matched to a gene: 10. This CDR3 has 16 residues. CDR3 sequence reads: CASSPRGTGGISPLHF. The DNA for the CDR3 is TGTGCCAGCAGCCCCCGGGGGACAGGGGGAATCTCACCCCTCCACTTT.

V is TRBV23-1 and J is TRBJ1-5; D gene unclear. TRBV23-1 is an open reading frame whose function is uncertain. Trimming cost V 2 bases and J 2 bases, with 1 base left between them. CDR3 length: 12 residues. The DNA for the CDR3 is TGCGCCAGCAGTCAAGGCAATCAGCCCCAGCATTTT. Its translation: CASSQGNQPQHF.

The genes are TRBV9 and TRBJ2-2, with D possibly matching TRBD1 (6 bases). Germline CDR1 is SGDLS and CDR2 is YYNGEE. Trimming cost V 7 bases and J 0 bases, with 7 bases left between them. The CDR3 is 13 residues long. The CDR3 nucleotides read TGTGCCAGCGGGACACCGAACACCGGGGAGCTGTTTTTT. Its protein is CASGTPNTGELFF.

The chain links TRBV9 to TRBJ1-2; tentatively, D is TRBD1 (6 bases). Per germline, CDR1 SGDLS and CDR2 YYNGEE. The CDR3 runs to 13 residues. The germline V and J ends were trimmed by 4 bases and 8 bases, with 15 bases remaining between them. The CDR3 protein is CASSFRVGAGYTF. CDR3 bases: TGTGCCAGCAGCTTTAGGGTGGGGGCCGGCTACACCTTC.

V is TRBV29-1 and J is TRBJ2-1, with 8 bases lining up with TRBD2. CDR1 SQVTM and CDR2 ANQGSEA come from the germline V gene. The CDR3 is 10 residues long. J gave up 7 bases and V 7 bases, and 0 bases lay outside the gene matches. DNA of the CDR3: TGCAGCGGCGGGGGGAATGAGCAGTTCTTC. Translating it yields CSGGGNEQFF.

The rearrangement uses TRBV6-1 and TRBJ1-5; TRBD1 is a possible D gene (5 bases). Trimming shortened V by 2 bases and J by 5 bases, and 16 bases separated the two germline ends. The CDR3 sequence is 16 residues long. CDR1 and CDR2 (germline): MNHNS, SASEGT. The CDR3 DNA reads as TGTGCCAGCAGTGAACCTCGGGGGAGGCCGGATCAGCCCCAGCATTTT. This encodes CASSEPRGRPDQPQHF.

The V gene is TRBV30, the J gene TRBJ2-3; the D gene could be TRBD1 or TRBD2 (5 bases each). Germline V gene lookup returns CDR1 GTSNPN and CDR2 SVGIG (reference sequence). V lost 5 bases and J 6 bases, leaving 15 bases between the germline ends. CDR3 length: 13 residues. Here the CDR3 reads CAWARGTGDTQYF. The CDR3 DNA sequence: TGTGCCTGGGCTCGGGGCACTGGGGATACGCAGTATTTT. Using reference TRBV30 and TRBJ2-3 for the parts outside the CDR3, the full variable domain is SQTIHQWPATLVQPVGSPLSLECTVEGTSNPNLYWYRQAAGRGLQLLFYSVGIGQISSEVPQNLSASRPQDRQFILSSKKLLLSDSGFYLCAWARGTGDTQYFGPGTRLTVL.

The chain joins TRBV7-7 to TRBJ2-1; 11 nucleotides match TRBD2. The J segment lost 2 bases and the V segment lost 1 base, leaving 4 bases of the junction unmatched. Germline V CDR1 and CDR2: SSHAT, FNYEAQ (reference sequence). The CDR3 contains 17 residues. For the CDR3, the DNA is TGTGCCAGCAGCTTAGGTAGCGGGGGGGGGACCTACAATGAGCAGTTCTTC. Its translation is CASSLGSGGGTYNEQFF.

This clone was observed a single time. The rearrangement uses TRBV6-5 and TRBJ2-5, with 8 bases aligning to TRBD2. The junction had 12 bases not matched to a gene; V was cut back by 7 bases and J by 5 bases. CDR1 is MNHEY, CDR2 SVGAGI, per germline. This CDR3 is built from 15 residues. This CDR3 reads CASIPVTGGRETQYF. The CDR3 nucleotides read TGTGCCAGCATCCCAGTTACGGGGGGGAGGGAGACCCAGTACTTC.

This chain links TRBV11-1 with TRBJ1-6, with D unclear. CDR3 length equals 15 residues. The germline V gene encodes CDR1 SGHAT and CDR2 FQDESV (reference sequence). V lost 4 bases, J lost 0 bases, and 7 bases lay in between. This CDR3 is CASSSKASYNSPLHF. Written as DNA, the CDR3 is TGTGCCAGCAGCTCCAAGGCCTCCTATAATTCACCCCTCCACTTT.

This clone has just a few counts. This chain joins TRBV12-5 and TRBJ1-5; the match to TRBD1 covers 10 bases. V trimming: 1 base; J trimming: 3 bases; junction bases outside the gene matches: 9. The length of the CDR3 is 18 residues. Germline V gives CDR1 LGHNT, CDR2 FRNRAP. Here the CDR3 reads CASGLALGTGVLNQPQHF. CDR3 sequence (DNA): TGTGCTAGTGGTTTGGCACTGGGGACAGGGGTCCTCAATCAGCCCCAGCATTTT.

The chain uses TRBV5-1 and TRBJ1-2; tentative D call: TRBD1 (5 bases). The CDR3 runs 14 residues. Deletions cut 0 bases from V and 7 bases from J, with 13 bases between. The germline gives CDR1 SGHRS, CDR2 YFSETQ. The CDR3 DNA sequence: TGCGCCAGCAGCTTGGGAGGGGCAGGGAGTGGCTACACCTTC. Translated, it gives CASSLGGAGSGYTF.

The chain recombines TRBV7-8 with TRBJ2-5; TRBD2 matches at 12 bases. This CDR3 contains 19 residues. Germline assignment: CDR1 SGHVS and CDR2 FQNEAQ. V gave up 2 bases and J gave up 2 bases; unmatched junction bases: 12. The CDR3 reads CASSLNRLAGGAGQETQYF. The CDR3 DNA reads TGTGCCAGCAGCTTAAACCGGCTAGCGGGGGGGGCGGGTCAAGAGACCCAGTACTTC. Combining the CDR3 with reference TRBV7-8 and TRBJ2-5 gives the whole variable domain GAGVSQSPRYKVAKRGQDVALRCDPISGHVSLFWYQQALGQGPEFLTYFQNEAQLDKSGLPSDRFFAERPEGSVSTLKIQRTQQEDSAVYLCASSLNRLAGGAGQETQYFGPGTRLLVL.

The DNA of the CDR3 is TGTGCCTGGAGTGTAAGTCTAGAAGCTTTCTTT. Translation: CAWSVSLEAFF. This rearrangement joins TRBV30 to TRBJ1-1; D is undetermined. V lost 0 bases and J lost 8, with 7 bases in between. This CDR3 has 11 amino acids. Germline CDR1 is GTSNPN and CDR2 is SVGIG (reference sequence).

The chain has TRBV4-1 and TRBJ1-5, with D tentatively TRBD1 (5 bases). From germline, CDR1 is MGHRA and CDR2 YSYEKL. This CDR3 has 15 residues. The V end was cut by 0 bases, the J end by 2 bases, with 8 bases between. The CDR3 protein is CASSQDGGGNQPQHF. In DNA form, the CDR3 reads TGCGCCAGCAGCCAAGACGGGGGGGGCAATCAGCCCCAGCATTTT.

This clone was found many times. The V and J genes are TRBV6-6 and TRBJ1-1; tentative D call: TRBD1 (6 bases). Germline CDR1 and CDR2: MNHNY and SVGAGI (reference sequence). The ends were cut back, 6 bases at V and 5 bases at J, with 16 bases in the middle. The CDR3 has 14 residues. Written as DNA, the CDR3 is TGTGCCAGCAGGATACAGGGATTAGGAACTGAAGCTTTCTTT. Translating gives CASRIQGLGTEAFF.

About this clone itself: The same CDR3 is also encoded by other DNA sequences in this sample. CDR3 in DNA: TGTGCCAGCAGCTTATCCTTGAACACTGAAGCTTTCTTT. Protein sequence: CASSLSLNTEAFF. The chain has TRBV7-9 and TRBJ1-1; D gene unclear. CDR1 and CDR2 (germline): SEHNR, FQNEAQ (reference sequence). The CDR3 runs 13 residues. Trimming cost V 2 bases and J 0 bases, with 4 bases left between them.

This rearrangement joins TRBV7-2 to TRBJ1-2, with 11 bases that match TRBD1. From germline, CDR1 is SGHTA and CDR2 FQGNSA. The CDR3 spans 15 residues. The ends lost 1 base at V and 4 bases at J; junction bases unmatched: 2. CDR3 sequence reads: CASSLGGQGVYGYTF. The CDR3 region has the DNA TGTGCCAGCAGCTTAGGGGGACAGGGGGTCTATGGCTACACCTTC.

This clone was counted between two and nine times. The chain uses TRBV29-1 and TRBJ1-5; D perhaps matches TRBD1 (5 bases). The germline CDR1 and CDR2 sequences are SQVTM and ANQGSEA. Trimming cost V 3 bases and J 6 bases, with 12 bases left between them. This CDR3 is 13 amino acids long. Here the CDR3 reads CSVDMGGSQPQHF. The DNA for the CDR3 is TGCAGCGTTGATATGGGGGGAAGTCAGCCCCAGCATTTT.

This clone showed up just a few times. The V and J genes are TRBV7-8 and TRBJ1-1; the D is unclear. Germline values: CDR1 SGHVS, CDR2 FQNEAQ. V was clipped by 6 bases and J by 0 bases, with 8 bases between them. The CDR3 consists of 13 residues. In DNA form, the CDR3 reads TGTGCCAGCAGTACGGGGATGAACACTGAAGCTTTCTTT. Its translation is CASSTGMNTEAFF.